These 8 T cell receptor beta chains originate from one sample sequenced in a study of shared clonotypes between healthy human individuals. Some clones are missing from TCRdb's copy, which holds only in-frame ones; the method was immunoSEQ multiplex PCR. The table records over 2 million clones, approximately 95% of them present only once. Source material: naive CD4+ T cells sorted from blood. Subset given: CD45RA+ positively selected. All receptors derive from a young man in good health.

Comment on this clone: Other DNA sequences in the sample encode the same CDR3. The gene calls are TRBV5-4 and TRBJ2-2; weak D call: TRBD1 (6 bases). Germline-derived CDR1 and CDR2 are SGHNT and YYREEE (reference sequence). The CDR3 consists of 14 residues. V shed 3 bases and J shed 6 bases, with 12 bases lying between them. CDR3 protein: CASSSGQRPGELFF. In nucleotides, the CDR3 is TGTGCCAGCAGCTCTGGACAGAGACCCGGGGAGCTGTTTTTT.

V is TRBV5-1 and J is TRBJ2-3, with D possibly being TRBD2 (5 bases). CDR3 size: 15 residues. CDR1 SGHRS and CDR2 YFSETQ come from the germline V gene. V was cut by 0 bases and J by 4 bases, with 12 bases left in between. The CDR3 DNA reads TGCGCCAGCAGCTTGGGGAGCCGGGGAGCAGATACGCAGTATTTT. Its translation is CASSLGSRGADTQYF.

J is TRBJ1-2 and V is TRBV27; 8 bases line up with TRBD1. This CDR3 spans 14 amino acids. Germline assignment: CDR1 MNHEY and CDR2 SMNVEV (reference sequence). V trimming: 3 bases; J trimming: 7 bases; junction bases outside the gene matches: 7. CDR3 nucleotides: TGTGCCAGCAGTTTTCGGGAAGACAGGGGTGGCTACACCTTC. As protein: CASSFREDRGGYTF.

V and J are TRBV29-1 and TRBJ1-1; maybe TRBD1 (5 bases). Germline V gene lookup returns CDR1 SQVTM and CDR2 ANQGSEA. V lost 8 bases and J 1 base, leaving 14 bases between the germline ends. The CDR3 runs to 13 residues. The CDR3 protein is CSSKGTENTEAFF. The CDR3 DNA follows: TGCAGCTCTAAAGGGACGGAGAACACTGAAGCTTTCTTT. The variable domain in full, with the rest retrieved from reference TRBV29-1 and TRBJ1-1, is SAVISQKPSRDICQRGTSLTIQCQVDSQVTMMFWYRQQPGQSLTLIATANQGSEATYESGFVIDKFPISRPNLTFSTLTVSNMSPEDSSIYLCSSKGTENTEAFFGQGTRLTVV.

V is TRBV6-1 and J is TRBJ2-2; maybe TRBD2 (6 bases). V was cut by 8 bases and J by 1 base, with 11 bases left in between. In germline, CDR1 is MNHNS, CDR2 SASEGT. The CDR3 has 14 residues. CDR3 residues: CASRRDWNTGELFF. CDR3 in DNA: TGTGCCAGCCGCCGGGACTGGAACACCGGGGAGCTGTTTTTT.

The chain joins TRBV11-2 to TRBJ2-1, with D unresolved. The CDR3 consists of 12 residues. V was cut by 2 bases and J by 5 bases, with 4 bases left in between. CDR1 and CDR2 from the germline V gene are SGHAT and FQNNGV. The CDR3 DNA reads as TGTGCCAGCAGCTTAACAGACAATGAGCAGTTCTTC. Its protein is CASSLTDNEQFF. The complete variable domain, with remaining parts taken from reference TRBV11-2 and TRBJ2-1, reads EAGVAQSPRYKIIEKRQSVAFWCNPISGHATLYWYQQILGQGPKLLIQFQNNGVVDDSQLPKDRFSAERLKGVDSTLKIQPAKLEDSAVYLCASSLTDNEQFFGPGTRLTVL.

The V and J genes are TRBV13 and TRBJ2-7; 11 bases are shared with TRBD2. After removal of 6 bases from V and 5 bases from J, the junction contained 12 bases not matched to a gene. Germline assignment: CDR1 PRHDT and CDR2 FYEKMQ (reference sequence). The CDR3 length is 16 residues. CDR3 region: CASSIRRLAGPHEQYF. CDR3 bases: TGTGCCAGCAGTATTAGGAGACTAGCGGGACCCCACGAGCAGTACTTC.

V usage is TRBV18 and J usage is TRBJ1-1, with TRBD1 identical over 7 bases. V trimming: 3 bases; J trimming: 8 bases; junction bases outside the gene matches: 15. The CDR3 runs 16 residues. Looked up from germline, CDR1 is KGHSH and CDR2 is LQKENI. In DNA, the CDR3 is TGTGCCAGCTCACCCCGGGGAACAGGGGTAGGCGAGGAAGCTTTCTTT. It translates to CASSPRGTGVGEEAFF.